The T cell receptor (beta chain) described here comes from a study of T-cell memory formation after mild COVID-19 (dated by TCRdb to the early 2020s). About the full investigation: TCR sequence clusters from the two donors were found to be largely donor specific. In a couple of donors, T-cell clones that expanded and contracted after mild COVID-19 were tracked by sequencing TCRalpha and TCRbeta repertoires over time. The cohort comprised two young, previously healthy adult volunteers, one female and one male.

Ficoll-Paque density gradient centrifugation was used to isolate PBMCs. Instrument used: Illumina NovaSeq 6000. TCRalpha and TCRbeta cDNA libraries were constructed by 5'RACE with constant-segment primers, with sample barcodes and unique molecular identifiers being introduced. RNA was extracted from every sample with Trizol reagent. The libraries were amplified in two PCR steps, and the second step added a second sample barcode and Illumina TruSeq adapters. Sequencing of libraries was performed on an Illumina NovaSeq with 2 x 150 bp paired-end reads. The original methods were these. With migec v1.2.7, reads were demultiplexed and then collapsed into UMI-guided consensus sequences. Using mixcr v2.1.11, UMI consensuses were aligned to TRA and TRB V and J templates and then assembled into clonotypes. A clonotype was counted as expanded or contracted only if both edgeR and NoisET called the change significant, with noise models trained on biological replicates. For edgeR calls, the thresholds were a false discovery rate-adjusted p below 0.01 and a log2 fold-change of 1. PCA with hierarchical clustering of max-normalized trajectories of the 1000 most abundant clonotypes was used as exploratory dynamics analysis. Separately sequenced CD4+ and CD8+ repertoires were used to assign the CD4 or CD8 phenotype of responding clones. TCRdb ran its own pipeline on the public reads, namely fastp trimming at Q25 and MiXCR clone calling, and kept in-frame beta chains. Each entry merges the rows of one CDR3 protein and shows their most common DNA and genes. These V and J calls are TCRdb output, not the study's own analysis. This sample has approximately 240,000 distinct CDR3 sequences in its table, and about a sixth of those were observed once. Around 3.7% of the sample comes from the top ten.

Broader findings and caveats from the paper: Some responding clones were detected in pre-infection memory, which suggested that pre-existing cross-reactive memory T cells had joined the SARS-CoV-2 response. Clones that contracted from day 15 to 85 showed balanced CD4/CD8 phenotypes, whereas a second wave of clones that expanded from day 15 to 37 leaned towards CD4+. SARS-CoV-2 specificity was not confirmed for the second-wave clones peaking on day 37. Only two mild cases were covered in the study, and larger cohorts including severe cases with pre-infection samples were considered necessary. Contracting CD4+ clones turned up mainly in the CM and EM memory subsets, whereas EMRA was where CD8+ clones were enriched.

Counted from cysteine to phenylalanine, this CDR3 has 16 amino acids. Only the CDR3 DNA stays, 48 bases, in frame from base 1. V is pared back by 5 bases and J by 2 bases, with 17 bases lying between the germline termini. CDR1 and CDR2 were assigned from the germline V gene (reference sequence) as MNHEY and SMNVEV. This clonotype came up a few times. The clone's antigen remains unknown. Per-nucleotide qualities are absent, and no much larger clonotype sits a single base away. The sequenced sample was PBMCs or a T cell subset sorted from them (not recorded which). The sequence links TRBV27 to TRBJ2-3, with a tentative D call of TRBD1 or TRBD2, each matching 6 bases. The source is a man between 18 and 35 years old who had mild COVID-19 (a few samples of this study predate the infection). The sample titles of this study are shuffled in the database, so cell type and time point are left out; the donor was told from shared clones. The CDR3 loop reads CASSPLAGQNTDTQYF. The sequenced DNA: TGTGCCAGCAGTCCCCTGGCGGGACAAAACACAGATACGCAGTATTTT.